This T cell receptor (beta chain) was retrieved from a study of blood T cell repertoires in COVID-19 (dated by TCRdb to 2020 to 2022). As for the study more broadly: The collaborator samples originated in the United States, Italy and Spain and spanned the acute and convalescent phases of COVID-19. The material from the prospective study consisted of cDNA or gDNA derived from T cells, B-cell-depleted T cells, or PBMCs. Deeply sampled blood TCRbeta repertoires from subjects exposed to, actively infected with, or recovered from COVID-19 were included in the dataset. The repertoires were released in a freely available public database intended as a resource for research on the immune response to SARS-CoV-2. Samples were obtained from the ongoing ImmuneRACE study (first 160 participants) and from about 1,300 subjects provided by 6 global collaborators. Sample metadata almost always included a de-identified subject ID, COVID-19 status, age in years and sex. Where available, HLA class I and class II types were taken from metadata supplied by the sample provider and were not determined by assay-based typing.

The full study reports these points: The quantity of clinical and demographic metadata differed by source and by participant and was supplied without curation.

On this clone itself: The antigen it recognizes is unknown. No per-base quality is available; no much larger clone lies one base away.

CDR1 and CDR2 are read off the germline V gene (reference sequence) as LGHDT and YNNKEL. Deletion took 6 bases off V and 0 bases off J, with a span of 6 bases between the germline ends. CDR3 length: 13 amino acids, cysteine to phenylalanine. Of all the DNA, just the CDR3 is kept, 39 bases in frame from base 1. TCRbeta CDR3 regions were amplified from genomic DNA by means of the immunoSEQ Assay, a bias-controlled multiplex PCR. On the authors' methods: Nucleated cell counts per sample were estimated from amplification of reference gene primers within the assay. To quantify the absolute abundance of each unique TCRbeta CDR3 rearrangement, sequence reads were collapsed and filtered. For each sample, productive Simpson clonality was calculated as the square root of Simpson's diversity index across productive rearrangements. TCRdb limited this immuneACCESS table to in-frame rearrangements with V and J called. A share of clones is missing; checked studies link under half to unresolved V genes, and the rest is unexplained. V and J calls and clone size are copied from that table; D and trimming were computed from the DNA. The sample profile shows approximately 190,000 clones; about 88% of them were found once. The ten largest clones capture around 6% of the sample.

Whole blood was collected in K2EDTA tubes by collaborating institutions according to the institutions' own protocols. For TCRbeta analysis, collaborator samples were shipped as frozen whole blood, as isolated PBMCs, or as DNA extracted from either sample type. Sequenced: peripheral blood. The sequence joins TRBV3-1 (or the pseudogene TRBV3-2) to TRBJ1-3, with the D gene not confidently named. The clonotype originates from a middle-aged man with active or convalescent COVID-19. The CDR3: CASRANSGNTIYF. At the DNA level, the sequence is TGTGCCAGCAGAGCTAACTCTGGAAACACCATATATTTT.